The T cell receptor (beta chain) under discussion was sequenced for a study of blood T cell repertoires in COVID-19 (dated by TCRdb to 2020 to 2021). For context, the study as a whole: Collaborator samples came from the United States, Italy and Spain and covered acute and convalescent phases of COVID-19. Samples were obtained from the ongoing ImmuneRACE study (first 160 participants) and from about 1,300 subjects provided by 6 global collaborators. Nearly every sample came with metadata listing a de-identified subject ID, COVID-19 status, age in years and sex. Subjects who had been exposed to COVID-19, were actively infected with it, or had recovered from it provided the deeply sampled blood TCRbeta repertoires that made up the dataset. Where available, HLA class I and class II types were taken from metadata supplied by the sample provider and were not determined by assay-based typing. The prospective study material was composed of cDNA or gDNA derived from T cells, B-cell-depleted T cells, or PBMCs. The repertoires were released in a freely available public database meant as a resource for research on the immune response to SARS-CoV-2. The investigation overall reported the following: How much clinical and demographic metadata was included differed by source and by participant, and the metadata was provided uncurated.

Of note for this clone: Its cognate antigen has yet to be identified. Qualities for individual bases were not recorded, and no much larger clone is one base off.

Whole blood was collected in K2EDTA tubes by collaborating institutions according to the institutions' own protocols. For TCRbeta analysis, collaborator samples were shipped as frozen whole blood, as isolated PBMCs, or as DNA extracted from either sample type. TCRbeta CDR3 regions were amplified from genomic DNA using the immunoSEQ Assay, a bias-controlled multiplex PCR. On the study's bioinformatics: The number of nucleated cells in each sample was estimated from the amplification of reference gene primers within the assay. Sequence reads were collapsed and filtered to measure the absolute abundance of every unique TCRbeta CDR3 rearrangement. For each sample, productive Simpson clonality was calculated as the square root of Simpson's diversity index across productive rearrangements. Here the immuneACCESS table is served through TCRdb, limited to in-frame sequences with V and J called. Missing clones are a known gap in these copies; in checked studies unresolved V genes cover under half, and the rest lacks a known reason. That table furnishes V, J and clone size, whereas the DNA furnished D and trimming. Present in this sample are 17,000 or so clones, approximately 89% of which were seen just once. The biggest ten clones account for approximately 3.2% of the sample.

The CDR3 runs 17 residues from the cysteine to the phenylalanine. The CDR3 DNA has 51 bases and is translated from base 1. V trim: 3 bases; J trim: 0 bases; unmatched bases: 7. According to the germline V gene, CDR1 reads SGHRS and CDR2 reads YFSETQ. Sequencing was done on a sample of peripheral blood. The receptor was derived from a human donor in a cohort sampled during active COVID-19. The chain is made from TRBV5-1 and TRBJ2-1, with 9 bases aligning to TRBD2. The DNA reads as follows: TGCGCCAGCAGCTCCGGTGCGGGAGGGAGCTCCTACAATGAGCAGTTCTTC. This gives the protein CASSSGAGGSSYNEQFF.